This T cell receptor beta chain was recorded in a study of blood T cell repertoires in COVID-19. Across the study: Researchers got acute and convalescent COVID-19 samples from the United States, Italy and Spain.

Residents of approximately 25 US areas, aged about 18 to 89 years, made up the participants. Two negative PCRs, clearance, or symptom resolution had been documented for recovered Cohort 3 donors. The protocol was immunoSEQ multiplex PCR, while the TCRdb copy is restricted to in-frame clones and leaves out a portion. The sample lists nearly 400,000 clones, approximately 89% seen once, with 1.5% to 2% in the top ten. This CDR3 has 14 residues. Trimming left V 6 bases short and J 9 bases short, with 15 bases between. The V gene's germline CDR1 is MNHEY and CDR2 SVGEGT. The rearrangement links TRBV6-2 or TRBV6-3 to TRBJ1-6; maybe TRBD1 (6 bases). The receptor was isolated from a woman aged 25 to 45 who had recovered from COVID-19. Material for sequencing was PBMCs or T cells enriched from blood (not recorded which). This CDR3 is CASSHREISSPLHF. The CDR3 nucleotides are TGTGCCAGCAGCCACAGGGAAATATCTTCACCCCTCCACTTT.